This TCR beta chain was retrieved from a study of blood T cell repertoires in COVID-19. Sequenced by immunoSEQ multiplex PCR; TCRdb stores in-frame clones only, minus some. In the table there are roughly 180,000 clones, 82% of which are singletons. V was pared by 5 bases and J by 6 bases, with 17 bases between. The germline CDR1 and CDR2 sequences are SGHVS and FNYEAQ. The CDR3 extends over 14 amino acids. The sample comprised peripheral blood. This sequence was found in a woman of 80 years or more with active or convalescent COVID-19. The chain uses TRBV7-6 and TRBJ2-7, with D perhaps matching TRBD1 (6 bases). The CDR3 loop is CASSNRLGALEQYF. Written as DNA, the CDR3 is TGTGCCAGCAGCAACCGTCTGGGGGCCCTCGAGCAGTACTTC.